This T cell receptor beta chain was observed in a study of blood T cell repertoires in COVID-19. In the study overall: Samples taken during acute and convalescent COVID-19 were collected in the United States, Italy and Spain. T cells, B-cell-depleted T cells, or PBMCs provided the cDNA or gDNA that served as material.

CDR3 length: 15 amino acids. Per germline, CDR1 LNHDA and CDR2 SQIVND (reference sequence). J lost 1 base, V lost 10 bases, and 10 bases had no gene match. Profiling relied on immunoSEQ multiplex PCR, and the TCRdb table lists in-frame clones only, not all of them. This sample has 95,000 to 150,000 clones, with approximately 90% found just once. The genes are TRBV19 and TRBJ1-2, with 9 bases that match TRBD1. The sequence came from a woman aged 45-65 years with acute or convalescent COVID-19. Sequencing used peripheral blood. CDR3 protein: CATTGTGFINYGYTF. For the CDR3, the DNA is TGTGCCACCACCGGGACAGGGTTTATTAACTATGGCTACACCTTC.